The 30 T cell receptor beta chains listed next were all sequenced from one sample in a study of metastatic and nonmetastatic thyroid tumors (dated by TCRdb to the early 2020s). Library prep was done by PCR. The sequencer was an Illumina HiSeq 4000. Starting from the raw public reads, TCRdb applied fastp trimming at Q25, assembled clones with MiXCR and retained in-frame beta chains. This sample lists around 89,000 clones; 14% to 15% were detected once. The ten largest account for 3.6% of the sample. No patient had received any treatment before thyroid surgery. The sequencing sample was made of blood. These receptors all come from a female donor with papillary thyroid cancer or a benign thyroid nodule (not recorded which). Some clones in this sample may be carry-over from other donors' samples.

This clone was seen many times. This chain uses TRBV6-2 or TRBV6-3 with TRBJ2-5; 10 bases line up with TRBD1. The CDR3 has 15 residues. V was pared by 8 bases and J by 1 base, with 7 bases of the junction left unmatched. CDR1 and CDR2 from the germline V gene are MNHEY and SVGEGT. The CDR3 spells CASLVRDRGQETQYF. In nucleotides, the CDR3 is TGTGCCAGCCTTGTAAGGGACAGGGGCCAAGAGACCCAGTACTTC.

This clone was detected ten times or more. The chain has TRBV5-1 and TRBJ2-5; D possibly corresponds to TRBD2 (6 bases). This CDR3 contains 13 residues. Trimming stripped 2 bases from V and 2 bases from J, with 7 bases between. Germline V gives CDR1 SGHRS, CDR2 YFSETQ. In nucleotides, the CDR3 is TGCGCCAGCAGCTTTGGGAGGCAAGAGACCCAGTACTTC. As protein: CASSFGRQETQYF.

Worth noting for this clone: A much larger clone lies one base from this, so it may be a read error. The chain links TRBV6-1 to TRBJ2-6; D is perhaps TRBD2 (6 bases). V shed 5 bases and J shed 1 base, with 15 bases lying between them. This CDR3 comprises 17 residues. Per germline, CDR1 MNHNS and CDR2 SASEGT. This CDR3 reads CASSRRAGRSGANVLTF. The CDR3 bases are TGTGCCAGCAGTAGACGGGCAGGGAGGTCTGGGGCCAACGTCCTGACTTTC.

Many counts were recorded for this clone. The gene calls are TRBV6-1 and TRBJ1-1; unclear D gene. V was trimmed by 2 bases and J by 6 bases, leaving 10 bases between them. The germline V gene has CDR1 MNHNS and CDR2 SASEGT. The CDR3 extends over 13 amino acids. The CDR3 here is CASSEIGRSEAFF. Here the CDR3 DNA reads TGTGCCAGCAGTGAAATAGGGCGATCTGAAGCTTTCTTT.

This clone was observed many times. This sample includes further DNA sequences coding for the same CDR3. J is TRBJ2-5 and V is TRBV19; no clear D gene. Trimming took 3 bases from V and 9 from J, leaving 11 bases between them. Germline CDR1 LNHDA, CDR2 SQIVND (reference sequence). The CDR3 is made up of 12 amino acids. In nucleotides, the CDR3 is TGTGCCAGTAGTATGAGTAGTGGGGCCCAGTACTTC. Encoded protein: CASSMSSGAQYF.

The rearrangement uses TRBV4-3 and TRBJ1-2, with D maybe TRBD1 (6 bases). Germline CDR1 and CDR2: LGHNA and YSLEER. The CDR3 totals 12 residues. V dropped 4 bases and J dropped 4 bases, with 7 bases sitting between them. In nucleotides, the CDR3 is TGCGCCAGCAGCCTAGGGGGCTATGGCTACACCTTC. Encoded protein: CASSLGGYGYTF.

This clone was seen ten or more times. The genes are TRBV11-2 and TRBJ2-1; 7 bases fit TRBD1. The length of the CDR3 is 15 residues. Germline assignment: CDR1 SGHAT and CDR2 FQNNGV. V shed 5 bases, J shed 7 bases, and the junction held 11 bases outside the gene matches. DNA of the CDR3: TGTGCCAGCAGCGCACAGACAGGGAACAGGAATGAGCAGTTCTTC. It encodes CASSAQTGNRNEQFF.

On this clone itself: A much larger clone lies one base from this, so it may be a read error. The chain joins TRBV11-2 to TRBJ2-1; D is uncertain. With 5 bases removed from V and 0 bases from J, the gap between germline ends came to 11 bases. The CDR3 runs to 15 residues. CDR1 is SGHAT and CDR2 is FQNNGV in the germline V gene. CDR3 in DNA: TGTGCCAGCAGCCTACAGTTTAGCTCCTACAATGAGCAGTTCTTC. Encoded protein: CASSLQFSSYNEQFF.

Only a few counts were recorded for this clone. A much larger clone lies one base from this, so it may be a read error. The chain is built from TRBV29-1 and TRBJ2-2; 8 positions agree with TRBD1. This CDR3 has 14 residues. Germline trimming cut 6 bases from V and 5 bases from J; bases unmatched to any gene: 8. CDR1 and CDR2 from the germline V gene are SQVTM and ANQGSEA. CDR3 protein: CSVDTGGKTGELFF. CDR3 nucleotides: TGCAGCGTCGATACAGGGGGGAAGACCGGGGAGCTGTTTTTT.

Of note for this clone: This may stem from a read error, because a much larger clone lies one nucleotide away. The rearrangement uses TRBV7-6 and TRBJ1-4, with D unclear. The length of the CDR3 is 16 residues. CDR1 and CDR2 from the germline V gene are SGHVS and FNYEAQ. CDR3 nucleotide sequence: TGTGCCAGCAGCTTACCGTTGGGCTCAACTAATGAAAAACTGCTTTTT. Amino acid sequence: CASSLPLGSTNEKLLF.

This clone has ten or more counts. The genes are TRBV6-6 and TRBJ1-1; D might be TRBD1 (5 bases). V gave up 0 bases and J gave up 1 base, with 9 bases separating them. The germline gives CDR1 MNHNY, CDR2 SVGAGI (reference sequence). The CDR3 has 15 residues. CDR3: CASSYSLGANTEAFF. CDR3 DNA: TGTGCCAGCAGTTACTCTCTAGGGGCGAACACTGAAGCTTTCTTT.

In the case of this clone: A much larger clone is a single base away; this may be a read error. This specimen includes other DNA sequences encoding the same CDR3. V is TRBV9 and J is TRBJ2-3; the D gene is possibly TRBD2 (7 bases). The CDR3 extends over 14 amino acids. Germline CDR1 SGDLS, CDR2 YYNGEE. The CDR3 loop is CASSIGGATDTQYF. CDR3 nucleotide sequence: TGTGCCAGCAGCATTGGGGGGGCCACAGATACACAGTATTTT.

This clone was observed many times. The V and J genes are TRBV5-1 and TRBJ2-1; TRBD2 aligns across 9 bases. The CDR3 covers 15 residues. Germline CDR1 reads SGHRS; CDR2 reads YFSETQ. The J segment lost 8 bases and the V segment lost 0 bases, leaving 6 bases of the junction unmatched. The CDR3, as DNA: TGCGCCAGCAGCTTGGGTGGCGGGGGGGCCGATGAGCAGTTCTTC. This translates into CASSLGGGGADEQFF.

This clone has at least ten counts. The chain combines TRBV5-4 with TRBJ2-7; a weak D match, TRBD1 (6 bases). Germline V gene lookup returns CDR1 SGHNT and CDR2 YYREEE (reference sequence). Trimming removed 7 bases from V and 0 bases from J, with 26 bases in between. The CDR3 contains 18 residues. CDR3: CASAKRAPGTLGSYEQYF. CDR3 coding DNA: TGTGCCAGCGCTAAAAGGGCCCCTGGGACACTTGGCTCCTACGAGCAGTACTTC. The complete variable domain, with remaining parts taken from reference TRBV5-4 and TRBJ2-7, reads ETGVTQSPTHLIKTRGQQVTLRCSSQSGHNTVSWYQQALGQGPQFIFQYYREEENGRGNFPPRFSGLQFPNYSSELNVNALELDDSALYLCASAKRAPGTLGSYEQYFGPGTRLTVT.

This clone was recorded many times. The rearrangement joins TRBV20-1 to TRBJ2-5, with D unresolved. Germline loops: CDR1 DFQATT, CDR2 SNEGSKA (reference sequence). The length of the CDR3 is 13 residues. The germline V and J ends were trimmed by 6 bases and 3 bases, with 14 bases remaining between them. The CDR3 spells CSAISISKETQYF. CDR3 DNA: TGCAGTGCCATCTCGATCTCCAAAGAGACCCAGTACTTC.

This clone was observed at least ten times. The V and J genes are TRBV10-3 and TRBJ1-6; TRBD1 might be the D (5 bases). V was pared by 5 bases and J by 7 bases, with 9 bases between. Germline V gives CDR1 ENHRY, CDR2 SYGVKD. CDR3 length: 13 residues. The CDR3 DNA is TGTGCCATCAGTCCAGGGCGAAATTCACCCCTCCACTTT. Amino acids: CAISPGRNSPLHF.

This clone was detected ten times or more. This sample includes further DNA sequences coding for the same CDR3. The V gene is TRBV9, the J gene TRBJ1-6; tentatively, D is TRBD1 (5 bases). The CDR3 runs to 14 residues. Trimming took 0 bases from V and 10 from J, leaving 11 bases between them. Germline CDR1 SGDLS, CDR2 YYNGEE. In DNA, the CDR3 is TGTGCCAGCAGCGTAGCAGGGAAGCAATCACCCCTCCACTTT. Translating gives CASSVAGKQSPLHF.

The table lists this clone with a count of one. Since a much larger clone is just one base distant, this may be a read error. The chain has TRBV7-9 and TRBJ2-5; tentative D call: TRBD1 (6 bases). The CDR3 extends over 15 amino acids. Germline V gene sequence: CDR1 SEHNR, CDR2 FQNEAQ (reference sequence). The CDR3 sequence is CASIQGQSQQDTQYF. The CDR3 DNA reads as TGTGCCAGCATCCAAGGACAGAGTCAGCAAGATACCCAGTACTTC.

This clone was counted between two and nine times. The chain combines TRBV5-5 with TRBJ2-3, with TRBD1 identical over 8 bases. J gave up 3 bases and V 4 bases, and 7 bases lay outside the gene matches. The CDR3 consists of 15 residues. CDR1 is SGHKS, CDR2 YYEKEE, per germline (reference sequence). The CDR3 bases are TGTGCCAGCAGCACGTCAGGGGGCCTGACAGATACGCAGTATTTT. Its translation: CASSTSGGLTDTQYF. Full variable domain (missing parts from reference TRBV5-5 and TRBJ2-3): DAGVTQSPTHLIKTRGQQVTLRCSPISGHKSVSWYQQVLGQGPQFIFQYYEKEERGRGNFPDRFSARQFPNYSSELNVNALLLGDSALYLCASSTSGGLTDTQYFGPGTRLTVL.

Note on this clone: This may be a read error: a much more frequent sequence differs by one nucleotide. This CDR3 reads CAKSEQGGNTIYF. The CDR3 nucleotides read TGCGCGAAGTCGGAGCAGGGGGGAAACACCATATATTTT. The rearrangement uses TRBV4-1 and TRBJ1-3, with D maybe TRBD1 (6 bases). CDR3 size: 13 residues. Looked up from germline, CDR1 is MGHRA and CDR2 is YSYEKL.

A few counts support this clone. A much larger clone differs from this one at a single base, so this may be a read error. The rearrangement links TRBV28 to TRBJ2-1; D might be TRBD2 (6 bases). With 2 bases removed from V and 8 bases from J, the gap between germline ends came to 16 bases. The CDR3 runs to 15 residues. Germline CDR1 is MDHEN and CDR2 is SYDVKM. The CDR3 loop reads CASSLVGGAGYEQFF. As DNA, the CDR3 is TGTGCCAGCAGTTTAGTTGGCGGGGCAGGCTATGAGCAGTTCTTC.

In this sample, this clone turned up many times. J is TRBJ1-4 and V is TRBV11-2; no reliable D call. Per germline, CDR1 SGHAT and CDR2 FQNNGV. The length of the CDR3 is 19 residues. V was pared by 5 bases and J by 5 bases, with 27 bases between. The CDR3 reads CASSPSADVWAHLNEKLFF. The CDR3 DNA is TGTGCCAGCAGCCCATCGGCGGACGTGTGGGCCCACCTCAATGAAAAACTGTTTTTT.

There are many counts of this clone. The gene calls are TRBV18 and TRBJ1-6, with no clear D. CDR1 and CDR2 from the germline V gene are KGHSH and LQKENI. Trimming took 3 bases from V and 6 from J, leaving 6 bases between them. The CDR3 runs to 13 residues. CDR3 sequence (DNA): TGTGCCAGCTCACCCGACCCTAATTCACCCCTCCACTTT. This sequence encodes CASSPDPNSPLHF.

The J gene is TRBJ2-1, the V gene TRBV9, with 12 bases that match TRBD2. Trimming cost V 3 bases and J 8 bases; bases outside gene matches: 15. This CDR3 contains 18 residues. Germline V gives CDR1 SGDLS, CDR2 YYNGEE. The DNA for the CDR3 is TGTGCCAGCAGCGAGTGTCTAGCGGGGGGGCCTATTTTCGATGAGCAGTTCTTC. This gives the protein CASSECLAGGPIFDEQFF.

A few counts support this clone. A read error is possible here, since a much larger clone lies one base away. Other DNA sequences in the sample encode the same CDR3. This chain links TRBV28 with TRBJ2-4; 7 nucleotides align to TRBD1. CDR3 size: 16 residues. The germline gives CDR1 MDHEN, CDR2 SYDVKM. Losses at the gene ends were 6 bases for V and 6 bases for J; bases not matched to a gene: 14. The CDR3 region has the DNA TGTGCCAGCAGCACCCTCAGGGGGAGAGTAGGAAACATTCAGTACTTC. It specifies CASSTLRGRVGNIQYF.

This sequence joins TRBV20-1 and TRBJ2-3, with 7 bases that match TRBD2. With V trimmed by 0 bases and J by 6 bases, 9 bases remained unmatched. This CDR3 is 15 amino acids long. In germline, CDR1 is DFQATT, CDR2 SNEGSKA (reference sequence). CDR3 in DNA: TGCAGTGCTAGAGATCAGGCGGTGCGGGGGGATACGCAGTATTTT. This encodes CSARDQAVRGDTQYF.

This clone occurred many times. The chain links TRBV6-1 to TRBJ2-7; a possible D gene is TRBD1 (9 bases). CDR1 MNHNS and CDR2 SASEGT come from the germline V gene. The V and J ends lost 5 bases and 5 bases respectively, with 22 bases between them. This CDR3 contains 16 residues. CDR3: CASSSTGGTGLHEQYF. For the CDR3, the DNA is TGTGCCAGCAGTAGTACGGGAGGGACAGGGCTCCACGAGCAGTACTTC.

This clone was observed many times. The CDR3 DNA follows: TGTGCCAGCACCCCAGTGACAGTACGTATCTATGGCTACACCTTC. Translation: CASTPVTVRIYGYTF. The chain carries TRBV2 and TRBJ1-2; possibly TRBD1 for D (5 bases). Germline V gene lookup returns CDR1 SNHLY and CDR2 FYNNEI. This CDR3 has 15 residues. Trimming took off 7 bases at V and 4 bases at J, with 19 bases between the two ends. Combining the CDR3 with reference TRBV2 and TRBJ1-2 gives the whole variable domain EPEVTQTPSHQVTQMGQEVILRCVPISNHLYFYWYRQILGQKVEFLVSFYNNEISEKSEIFDDQFSVERPDGSNFTLKIRSTKLEDSAMYFCASTPVTVRIYGYTFGSGTRLTVV.

This clone was seen repeatedly, ten times or more. The chain carries TRBV9 and TRBJ2-3; 7 nucleotides align to TRBD2. V was clipped by 3 bases and J by 5 bases; unmatched bases: 6. CDR1 is SGDLS and CDR2 is YYNGEE in the germline V gene. The CDR3 runs 14 residues. CDR3 region: CASSGRGSEDTQYF. In DNA form, the CDR3 reads TGTGCCAGCAGCGGGCGGGGGAGTGAAGATACGCAGTATTTT.

As for this clone: A much larger clone differs by one base, so this may be a read error. The chain has TRBV6-1 and TRBJ2-2, with 8 bases aligning to TRBD2. The CDR3 is made up of 13 amino acids. Germline V gene data show CDR1 as MNHNS and CDR2 as SASEGT. For the CDR3, the DNA is TGTGCCAGTTATAGCGGGGACACCTGGGAGCTGTTTTTT. It translates to CASYSGDTWELFF.